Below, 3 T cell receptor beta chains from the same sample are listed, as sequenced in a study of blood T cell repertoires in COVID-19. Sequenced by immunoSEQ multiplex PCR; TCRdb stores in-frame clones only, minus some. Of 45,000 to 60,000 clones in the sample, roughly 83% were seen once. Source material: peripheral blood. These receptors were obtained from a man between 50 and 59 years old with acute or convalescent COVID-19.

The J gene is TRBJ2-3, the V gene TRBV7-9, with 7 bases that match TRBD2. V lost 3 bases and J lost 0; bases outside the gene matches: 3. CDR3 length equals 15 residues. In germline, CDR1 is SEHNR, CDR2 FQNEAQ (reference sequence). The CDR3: CASSLRGFSTDTQYF. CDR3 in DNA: TGTGCCAGCAGCTTGCGGGGGTTTAGCACAGATACGCAGTATTTT.

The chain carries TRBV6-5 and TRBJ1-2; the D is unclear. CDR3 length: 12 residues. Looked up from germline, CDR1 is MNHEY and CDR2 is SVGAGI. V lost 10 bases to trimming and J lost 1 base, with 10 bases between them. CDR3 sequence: CATKENNYGYTF. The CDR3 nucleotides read TGTGCCACCAAGGAGAATAACTATGGCTACACCTTC.

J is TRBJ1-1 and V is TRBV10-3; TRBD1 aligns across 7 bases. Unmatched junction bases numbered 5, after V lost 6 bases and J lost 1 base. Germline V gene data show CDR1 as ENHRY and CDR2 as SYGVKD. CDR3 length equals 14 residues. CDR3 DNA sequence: TGTGCCATCAGCGCGGGACAGCCGAACACTGAAGCTTTCTTT. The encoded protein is CAISAGQPNTEAFF.